Given below is one T cell receptor beta chain in context. The record originates from a study of T cells in localized non-small cell lung cancer. The protocol was immunoSEQ multiplex PCR, while the TCRdb copy is restricted to in-frame clones and leaves out a portion. The sample gives fewer than 45,000 clones, more than 70% of which show up once; about 2.5% is in the top ten. V was shortened by 5 bases and J by 7 bases, with 19 bases between the two germline ends. This CDR3 comprises 14 residues. Per germline, CDR1 SGHRS and CDR2 YFSETQ. This specimen consisted of peripheral blood, obtained before any cancer treatment. The V and J genes are TRBV5-1 and TRBJ2-7, with D possibly being TRBD1 or TRBD2 (5 bases each). The TCR originated in a female donor over 55 with stage I squamous cell lung carcinoma. Here the CDR3 DNA reads TGCGCCAGCAGGTATCGGGACGCCCCTGTAGAGCAGTACTTC. This sequence encodes CASRYRDAPVEQYF.